The 13 T cell receptor beta chains reported below all come from one sample, sequenced in a study of CD8+ T cells in alopecia areata. Treatment in this sample: oral pan-JAK inhibitor, 5-10 mg twice daily. RNA was isolated and reverse transcribed to cDNA, the sequencing template. Sequencing was performed with immunoSEQ multiplex PCR; in TCRdb, only in-frame clones are kept and a portion is missing. The sample comprises 200,000 to 250,000 clones, under 70% of which are singletons, and roughly 4.2% rests with the top ten. The sample in question was CD4+ T cells sorted from blood, obtained at week 4, from a patient treated with tofacitinib. The receptors shown here come from a human donor with alopecia areata.

The CDR3 region has the DNA TGTGCCAGCAGCTTAGCTCCGACAGCTGCAACTAATGAAAAACTGTTTTTT. Translated, it gives CASSLAPTAATNEKLFF. The chain combines TRBV7-9 with TRBJ1-4; TRBD1 might be the D (5 bases). The V and J ends lost 0 bases and 0 bases respectively, with 11 bases between them. This CDR3 spans 17 amino acids. Germline V gene sequence: CDR1 SEHNR, CDR2 FQNEAQ (reference sequence).

The chain carries TRBV29-1 and TRBJ1-5; D unclear. The CDR3 has 15 amino acids. Germline V lookup: CDR1 SQVTM, CDR2 ANQGSEA. V gave up 5 bases and J gave up 0 bases, with 14 bases separating them. CDR3 in amino acids: CSVIVDGFSNQPQHF. The CDR3, as DNA: TGCAGCGTTATCGTGGACGGATTTAGCAATCAGCCCCAGCATTTT. Variable domain in full (rest from reference TRBV29-1 and TRBJ1-5): SAVISQKPSRDICQRGTSLTIQCQVDSQVTMMFWYRQQPGQSLTLIATANQGSEATYESGFVIDKFPISRPNLTFSTLTVSNMSPEDSSIYLCSVIVDGFSNQPQHFGDGTRLSIL.

In regard to this clone: The sample contains more than one DNA sequence encoding this CDR3. The V and J genes are TRBV4-1 and TRBJ2-5, with D possibly being TRBD1 or TRBD2 (5 bases each). The V end was cut by 4 bases, the J end by 5 bases, with 11 bases between. CDR1 and CDR2 from the germline V gene are MGHRA and YSYEKL. The CDR3 has 13 amino acids. CDR3 in amino acids: CASSPLWGETQYF. CDR3 bases: TGCGCCAGCAGCCCTCTGTGGGGGGAGACCCAGTACTTC.

J is TRBJ2-6 and V is TRBV6-5; D call uncertain. The ends were cut back, 0 bases at V and 0 bases at J, with 6 bases in the middle. The V gene's germline CDR1 is MNHEY and CDR2 SVGAGI. CDR3 length: 16 residues. CDR3 bases: TGTGCCAGCAGTTACTCGGGGATCTCTGGGGCCAACGTCCTGACTTTC. This codes for CASSYSGISGANVLTF.

The V gene is TRBV18, the J gene TRBJ1-1; the match to TRBD1 covers 8 bases. The CDR3 extends over 17 amino acids. In germline, CDR1 is KGHSH, CDR2 LQKENI. Trimming at V came to 0 bases and at J to 1 base, leaving 7 bases not matched to a gene. The CDR3 region has the DNA TGTGCCAGCTCACCACCCCGGACAGGGACGAAGAACACTGAAGCTTTCTTT. Encoded protein: CASSPPRTGTKNTEAFF.

The CDR3 coding sequence is TGTGCCAGCTCCGCCCCGGTTGGTGAGCAGTTCTTC. Its protein is CASSAPVGEQFF. The chain links TRBV18 to TRBJ2-1; D not certain. Trimming removed 6 bases at V and 9 bases at J, with 12 bases between. The CDR3 consists of 12 residues. The germline gives CDR1 KGHSH, CDR2 LQKENI.

The gene calls are TRBV7-9 and TRBJ1-5; D call uncertain. Per the germline V gene, CDR1 is SEHNR and CDR2 is FQNEAQ (reference sequence). V was pared by 2 bases and J by 3 bases, with 8 bases between. This CDR3 has 14 amino acids. CDR3 sequence: CASSLTANNQPQHF. The CDR3, as DNA: TGTGCCAGCAGCTTAACGGCTAACAATCAGCCCCAGCATTTT.

The V and J genes are TRBV7-2 and TRBJ2-7; D ambiguous. The CDR3 loop spans 13 amino acids. V lost 1 base and J 1 base, leaving 5 bases between the germline ends. Germline CDR1 SGHTA, CDR2 FQGNSA. CDR3 in amino acids: CASSLEDSYEQYF. As DNA, the CDR3 is TGTGCCAGCAGCTTAGAGGATTCCTACGAGCAGTACTTC.

This clone was observed a handful of times. The chain couples TRBV5-1 to TRBJ2-5; tentatively, D is TRBD2 (6 bases). V lost 4 bases and J lost 2, with 12 bases in between. CDR1 SGHRS and CDR2 YFSETQ come from the germline V gene. The CDR3 has 14 residues. The CDR3, as DNA: TGCGCCAGCAGCCCCTCGGGGGAGCAAGAGACCCAGTACTTC. Its translation: CASSPSGEQETQYF.

By share, this clone ranks as medium-sized (0.01 to 0.1%). The J gene is TRBJ2-1, the V gene TRBV29-1; the D gene is possibly TRBD2 (6 bases). Germline lookup yields CDR1 SQVTM and CDR2 ANQGSEA. The CDR3 length is 14 residues. The V and J ends lost 7 bases and 3 bases respectively, with 16 bases between them. The CDR3 DNA sequence: TGCAGCGCCAAGCTCCGGGGGAACTACAATGAGCAGTTCTTC. Its protein is CSAKLRGNYNEQFF.

The chain combines TRBV6-5 with TRBJ1-2, with a tentative D call TRBD1 (6 bases). Germline assignment: CDR1 MNHEY and CDR2 SVGAGI. The length of the CDR3 is 12 residues. The V end was cut by 6 bases, the J end by 4 bases, with 9 bases between. CDR3: CASSQTGYGYTF. Written as DNA, the CDR3 is TGTGCCAGCAGCCAGACAGGCTATGGCTACACCTTC.

The V gene is TRBV5-1, the J gene TRBJ2-7; 10 nucleotides align to TRBD1. CDR3 length: 15 amino acids. Germline V gene data show CDR1 as SGHRS and CDR2 as YFSETQ. J lost 3 bases, V lost 0 bases, and 3 bases had no gene match. CDR3 protein: CASSLAGTGDYEQYF. The CDR3 DNA follows: TGCGCCAGCAGCTTGGCTGGGACAGGGGACTACGAGCAGTACTTC.

On this clone itself: The identical CDR3 is also encoded by other nucleotide sequences in the sample. V is TRBV2 and J is TRBJ1-6; no reliable D call. CDR3 length: 11 residues. V lost 6 bases, J lost 8 bases, and 5 bases lay in between. The germline gives CDR1 SNHLY, CDR2 FYNNEI. The DNA for the CDR3 is TGTGCCAGCAGCGGAGATTCACCCCTCCACTTT. Protein: CASSGDSPLHF.